This entry concerns a single T cell receptor beta chain. This sample is part of a study of blood T cell repertoires in COVID-19. Study at large: T cells, B-cell-depleted T cells, or PBMCs supplied cDNA or gDNA.

Between the trimmed V and J ends, which lost 6 bases and 5 bases, there was a span of 13 bases. Per germline, CDR1 SNHLY and CDR2 FYNNEI. The CDR3 length is 13 residues. Study processing details: Amplification with reference gene primers provided the estimates of nucleated cell counts. Clones were sequenced by immunoSEQ multiplex PCR, and TCRdb holds only the in-frame ones, with some missing. That table is the source of V, J and clone size, and D and trimming were worked out from the DNA. The sample yields under 250,000 clones, 80% to 90% seen once. Enrollees, roughly 18 to 89 years old, lived in 25 or so US areas. Exposed volunteers were people who met a COVID-19 case within 2 weeks before study entry.

V gene TRBV2 combines with J gene TRBJ1-2; D might be TRBD1 (6 bases). This sequence was found in a woman younger than 45 who had been exposed to COVID-19. What was sequenced was PBMCs or T cells enriched from blood (not recorded which). CDR3 bases: TGTGCCAGCAGGAGGGGGTCGGGGTATGGCTACACCTTC. Its protein is CASRRGSGYGYTF.